These T cell receptor beta chains were read from a single sample in a study of blood T cell repertoires in COVID-19. The protocol was immunoSEQ multiplex PCR, while the TCRdb copy is restricted to in-frame clones and leaves out a portion. Found here are 250,000 to 400,000 clones, roughly 88% of them singletons; the top ten hold roughly 2.8%. Sequenced sample: peripheral blood. These receptors all stem from a woman aged 30 to 39 with COVID-19, enrolled during active disease. The conserved cysteine and the conserved F or W are not part of the CDR3 here. Size is stated for part of the rows, as once, few or many counts, or as a class when the clone is expanded.

V gene: TRBV3-1/TRBV3-2; clone size: .; CDR3 length: 17; J gene: TRBJ2-3; CDR3 protein: ASSQNNRRSPQRGDTQY
V gene: TRBV28; clone size: once; CDR3 length: 10; J gene: TRBJ1-1; CDR3 protein: ASTGSGTEAF
V gene: TRBV27; clone size: .; CDR3 length: 12; J gene: TRBJ2-3; CDR3 protein: ASSPRQGFDTQY
V gene: TRBV9; clone size: .; CDR3 length: 17; J gene: TRBJ2-3; CDR3 protein: ASSADNGQGAVRTDTQY
V gene: TRBV7-6; clone size: .; CDR3 length: 12; J gene: TRBJ2-1; CDR3 protein: ASSSGPTGSEQF
V gene: TRBV10-2; clone size: .; CDR3 length: 10; J gene: TRBJ2-7; CDR3 protein: ASKDPGDEQY
V gene: TRBV7-9; clone size: .; CDR3 length: 11; J gene: TRBJ1-1; CDR3 protein: ASSREGGTEAF
V gene: TRBV24-1; clone size: .; CDR3 length: 13; J gene: TRBJ2-2; CDR3 protein: ATSDFGQIPGELF
V gene: TRBV2; clone size: .; CDR3 length: 11; J gene: TRBJ2-7; CDR3 protein: ASSLRSAYEQY
V gene: TRBV7-3; clone size: .; CDR3 length: 14; J gene: TRBJ2-7; CDR3 protein: ASSLRTSGRAGEQY
V gene: TRBV10-2; clone size: .; CDR3 length: 12; J gene: TRBJ1-4; CDR3 protein: ASSDGTANEKLF
V gene: TRBV6-5; clone size: .; CDR3 length: 12; J gene: TRBJ1-4; CDR3 protein: ASSVDRGREKLF
V gene: TRBV29-1; clone size: .; CDR3 length: 11; J gene: TRBJ2-1; CDR3 protein: SVLREIYNEQF
V gene: TRBV30; clone size: once; CDR3 length: 11; J gene: TRBJ2-7; CDR3 protein: AWSSGGYYEQY
V gene: TRBV30; clone size: .; CDR3 length: 16; J gene: TRBJ2-3; CDR3 protein: AWMRRGTSGRATDTQY
V gene: TRBV20-1; clone size: once; CDR3 length: 11; J gene: TRBJ1-1; CDR3 protein: SASSQGNTEAF
V gene: TRBV30; clone size: .; CDR3 length: 12; J gene: TRBJ2-3; CDR3 protein: VGTSGRVRDTQY
V gene: TRBV5-1; clone size: .; CDR3 length: 12; J gene: TRBJ1-2; CDR3 protein: ASSPEKNNYGYT
V gene: TRBV30; clone size: .; CDR3 length: 12; J gene: TRBJ1-5; CDR3 protein: AAHHTGSNQPQH
V gene: TRBV6-4; clone size: .; CDR3 length: 15; J gene: TRBJ2-2; CDR3 protein: ASSAYGGRLNTGELF
V gene: TRBV5-1; clone size: .; CDR3 length: 10; J gene: TRBJ2-7; CDR3 protein: ASSLELHEQY
V gene: TRBV19; clone size: .; CDR3 length: 12; J gene: TRBJ2-1; CDR3 protein: ASSIQGSIDEQF
V gene: TRBV15; clone size: .; CDR3 length: 12; J gene: TRBJ1-1; CDR3 protein: ATSRDFQNTEAF
V gene: TRBV19; clone size: .; CDR3 length: 16; J gene: TRBJ2-6; CDR3 protein: ASRDIPGQHSGANVLT
V gene: TRBV2; clone size: .; CDR3 length: 10; J gene: TRBJ1-2; CDR3 protein: ASRIGRVGYT
V gene: TRBV3-1/TRBV3-2; clone size: once; CDR3 length: 13; J gene: TRBJ2-1; CDR3 protein: ASSLLAGGVDEQF
V gene: TRBV7-9; clone size: few; CDR3 length: 12; J gene: TRBJ1-1; CDR3 protein: ASSLVASNTEAF
V gene: TRBV7-2; clone size: .; CDR3 length: 13; J gene: TRBJ1-2; CDR3 protein: ASSYTVGGNYGYT
V gene: TRBV27; clone size: .; CDR3 length: 14; J gene: TRBJ2-7; CDR3 protein: ASSLSVGTTTYEQY
V gene: TRBV7-9; clone size: .; CDR3 length: 12; J gene: TRBJ2-7; CDR3 protein: ASSSGTGGNEQY
V gene: TRBV2; clone size: .; CDR3 length: 14; J gene: TRBJ1-1; CDR3 protein: ASSEGGFGENTEAF
V gene: TRBV30; clone size: .; CDR3 length: 16; J gene: TRBJ2-6; CDR3 protein: AWSGPYRGSPGANVLT
V gene: TRBV19; clone size: .; CDR3 length: 16; J gene: TRBJ1-1; CDR3 protein: ASRPFLTGAPMNTEAF
V gene: TRBV19; clone size: .; CDR3 length: 14; J gene: TRBJ1-5; CDR3 protein: ASSMGRQGSHQPQH
V gene: TRBV19; clone size: .; CDR3 length: 13; J gene: TRBJ1-6; CDR3 protein: ASSIGGSGDSPLH
V gene: TRBV4-2; clone size: .; CDR3 length: 14; J gene: TRBJ2-2; CDR3 protein: ASSQVVQGRTGELF
V gene: TRBV2; clone size: .; CDR3 length: 12; J gene: TRBJ2-3; CDR3 protein: ASRVGLSTDTQY
V gene: TRBV5-4; clone size: .; CDR3 length: 13; J gene: TRBJ1-2; CDR3 protein: ASSLRDRVLYGYT
V gene: TRBV4-1; clone size: .; CDR3 length: 12; J gene: TRBJ2-3; CDR3 protein: ASRPGLRTDTQY
V gene: TRBV19; clone size: .; CDR3 length: 13; J gene: TRBJ1-2; CDR3 protein: ASSAGVSGNYGYT
V gene: TRBV4-1; clone size: .; CDR3 length: 13; J gene: TRBJ1-5; CDR3 protein: ASSQGEAENQPQH
V gene: TRBV28; clone size: few; CDR3 length: 15; J gene: TRBJ1-2; CDR3 protein: ASSFLYLTGGRGGYT
V gene: TRBV2; clone size: .; CDR3 length: 12; J gene: TRBJ1-4; CDR3 protein: ASSTGGGYEKLF
V gene: TRBV6-5; clone size: .; CDR3 length: 12; J gene: TRBJ2-7; CDR3 protein: ASSYGQDSYEQY
V gene: TRBV11-2; clone size: once; CDR3 length: 11; J gene: TRBJ2-7; CDR3 protein: ASSWFSSYEQY
V gene: TRBV12-3/TRBV12-4; clone size: .; CDR3 length: 10; J gene: TRBJ1-4; CDR3 protein: ASSSMREKLF
V gene: TRBV27; clone size: once; CDR3 length: 15; J gene: TRBJ2-1; CDR3 protein: ASSPPRGRTSYNEQF
V gene: TRBV27; clone size: .; CDR3 length: 13; J gene: TRBJ2-2; CDR3 protein: ASSSTGGSTGELF
V gene: TRBV10-2; clone size: .; CDR3 length: 12; J gene: TRBJ1-4; CDR3 protein: ASSHNDDREKLF
V gene: TRBV30; clone size: .; CDR3 length: 13; J gene: TRBJ2-1; CDR3 protein: AWSARTMGYNEQF
V gene: TRBV10-3; clone size: .; CDR3 length: 11; J gene: TRBJ1-5; CDR3 protein: AISATANQPQH
V gene: TRBV24-1; clone size: few; CDR3 length: 12; J gene: TRBJ1-2; CDR3 protein: ATSDPRRGSGYT
V gene: TRBV24-1; clone size: .; CDR3 length: 15; J gene: TRBJ2-7; CDR3 protein: ATSERLNRGHPYEQY
V gene: TRBV28; clone size: once; CDR3 length: 12; J gene: TRBJ1-1; CDR3 protein: ASSPGTAEAEAF
V gene: TRBV6-5; clone size: .; CDR3 length: 13; J gene: TRBJ1-5; CDR3 protein: ASSPGYDGNQPQH
V gene: TRBV2; clone size: once; CDR3 length: 13; J gene: TRBJ2-1; CDR3 protein: ASSERDRTNNEQF
V gene: TRBV19; clone size: .; CDR3 length: 16; J gene: TRBJ2-6; CDR3 protein: ASSTRTGTTSGANVLT
V gene: TRBV11-2; clone size: .; CDR3 length: 14; J gene: TRBJ2-3; CDR3 protein: ASSLTGSRAKDTQY